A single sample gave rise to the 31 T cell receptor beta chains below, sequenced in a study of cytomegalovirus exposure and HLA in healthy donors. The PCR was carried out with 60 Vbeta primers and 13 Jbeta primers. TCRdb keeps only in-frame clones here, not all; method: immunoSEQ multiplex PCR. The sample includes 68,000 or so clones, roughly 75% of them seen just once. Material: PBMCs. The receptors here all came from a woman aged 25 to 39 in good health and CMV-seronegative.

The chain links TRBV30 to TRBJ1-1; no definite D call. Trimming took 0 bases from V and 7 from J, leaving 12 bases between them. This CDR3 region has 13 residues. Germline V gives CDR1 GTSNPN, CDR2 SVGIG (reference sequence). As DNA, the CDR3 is TGTGCCTGGAGTGTACAGCTCTCCGGTGAAGCTTTCTTT. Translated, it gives CAWSVQLSGEAFF.

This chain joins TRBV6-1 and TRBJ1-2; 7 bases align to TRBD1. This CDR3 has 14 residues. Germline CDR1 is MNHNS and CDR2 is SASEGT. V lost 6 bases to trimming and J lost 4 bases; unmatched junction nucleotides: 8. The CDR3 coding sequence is TGTGCCAGCAGGGACAGGCCCCTTGGCTATGGCTACACCTTC. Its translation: CASRDRPLGYGYTF.

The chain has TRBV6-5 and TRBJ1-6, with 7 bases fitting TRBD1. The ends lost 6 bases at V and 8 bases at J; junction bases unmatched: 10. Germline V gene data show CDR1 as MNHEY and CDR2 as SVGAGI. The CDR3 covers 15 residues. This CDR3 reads CASSIYRGSYSPLHF. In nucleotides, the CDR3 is TGTGCCAGCAGCATATACAGGGGTAGTTATTCACCCCTCCACTTT.

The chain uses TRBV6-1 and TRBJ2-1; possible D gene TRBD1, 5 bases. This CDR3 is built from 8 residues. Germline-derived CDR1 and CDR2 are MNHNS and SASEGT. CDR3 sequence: CSKKGPFF. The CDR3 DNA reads TGTTCGAAAAAGGGGCCGTTCTTC.

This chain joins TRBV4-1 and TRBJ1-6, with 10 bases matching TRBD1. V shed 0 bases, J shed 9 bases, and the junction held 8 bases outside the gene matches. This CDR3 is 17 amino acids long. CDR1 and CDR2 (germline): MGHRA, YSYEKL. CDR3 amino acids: CASSQDSGQGFSSPLHF. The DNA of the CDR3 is TGCGCCAGCAGCCAAGATTCGGGACAGGGGTTTTCTTCACCCCTCCACTTT.

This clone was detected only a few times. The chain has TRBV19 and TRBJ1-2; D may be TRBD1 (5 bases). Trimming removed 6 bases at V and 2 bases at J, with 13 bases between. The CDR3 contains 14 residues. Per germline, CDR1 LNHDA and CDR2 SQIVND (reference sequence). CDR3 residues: CASSSGRWNYGYTF. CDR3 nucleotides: TGTGCCAGTAGCTCAGGGCGGTGGAACTATGGCTACACCTTC.

CDR3 nucleotides: TGTGCCAGCAGCCCCCGGCCGACAGGGTCGGGCAATGAGCAGTTCTTC. This sequence encodes CASSPRPTGSGNEQFF. This rearrangement joins TRBV7-6 to TRBJ2-1; 7 bases are shared with TRBD1. Germline-derived CDR1 and CDR2 are SGHVS and FNYEAQ. Losses at the gene ends were 5 bases for V and 6 bases for J; bases not matched to a gene: 13. This CDR3 has 16 amino acids.

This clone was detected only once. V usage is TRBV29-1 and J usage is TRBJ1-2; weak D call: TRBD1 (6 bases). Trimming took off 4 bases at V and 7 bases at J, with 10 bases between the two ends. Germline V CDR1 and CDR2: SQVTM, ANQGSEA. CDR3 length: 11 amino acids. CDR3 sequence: CSVGTATGYTF. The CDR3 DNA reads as TGCAGCGTTGGGACAGCTACTGGCTACACCTTC.

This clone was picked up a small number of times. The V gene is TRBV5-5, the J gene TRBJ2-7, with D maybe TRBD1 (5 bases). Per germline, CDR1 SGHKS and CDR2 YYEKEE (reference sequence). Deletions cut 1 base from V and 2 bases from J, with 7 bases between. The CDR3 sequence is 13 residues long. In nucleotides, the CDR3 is TGTGCCAGCAGCTTGAGGGGAACCTACGAGCAGTACTTC. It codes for CASSLRGTYEQYF.

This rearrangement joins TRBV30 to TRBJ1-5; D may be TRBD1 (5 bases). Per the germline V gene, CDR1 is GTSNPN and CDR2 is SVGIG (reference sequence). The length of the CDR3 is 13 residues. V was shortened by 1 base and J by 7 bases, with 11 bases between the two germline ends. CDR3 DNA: TGTGCCTGGAGTGGGGGCGATTCCCAGCCCCAGCATTTT. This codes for CAWSGGDSQPQHF.

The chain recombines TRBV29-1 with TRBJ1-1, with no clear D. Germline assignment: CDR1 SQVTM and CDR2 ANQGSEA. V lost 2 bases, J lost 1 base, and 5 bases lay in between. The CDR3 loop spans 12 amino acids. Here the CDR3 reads CSVESSNTEAFF. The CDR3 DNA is TGCAGCGTTGAAAGCTCGAACACTGAAGCTTTCTTT.

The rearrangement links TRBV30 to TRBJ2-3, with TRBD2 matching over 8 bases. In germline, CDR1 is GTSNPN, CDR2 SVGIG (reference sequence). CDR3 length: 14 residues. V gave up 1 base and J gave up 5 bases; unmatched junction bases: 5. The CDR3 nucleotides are TGTGCCTGGAGTGGCGGGGGGAGAATAGATACGCAGTATTTT. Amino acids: CAWSGGGRIDTQYF.

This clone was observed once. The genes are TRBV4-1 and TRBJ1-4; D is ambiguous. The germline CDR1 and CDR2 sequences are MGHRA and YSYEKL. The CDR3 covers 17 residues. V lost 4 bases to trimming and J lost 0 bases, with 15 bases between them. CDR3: CASSLGFDMPTNEKLFF. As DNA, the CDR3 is TGCGCCAGCAGCCTAGGTTTCGACATGCCAACTAATGAAAAACTGTTTTTT.

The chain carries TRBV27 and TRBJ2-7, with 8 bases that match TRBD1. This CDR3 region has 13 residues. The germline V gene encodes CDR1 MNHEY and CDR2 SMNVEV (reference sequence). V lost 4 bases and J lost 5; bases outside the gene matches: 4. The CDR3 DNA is TGTGCCAGCAGTTACAGGGGGGTGGACGAGCAGTACTTC. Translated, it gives CASSYRGVDEQYF.

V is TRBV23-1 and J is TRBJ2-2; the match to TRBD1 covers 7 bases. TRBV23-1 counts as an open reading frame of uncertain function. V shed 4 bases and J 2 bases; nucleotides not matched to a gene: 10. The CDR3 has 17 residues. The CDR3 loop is CASSPVHRGLNTGELFF. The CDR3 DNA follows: TGCGCCAGCAGTCCGGTACACAGGGGCCTTAACACCGGGGAGCTGTTTTTT.

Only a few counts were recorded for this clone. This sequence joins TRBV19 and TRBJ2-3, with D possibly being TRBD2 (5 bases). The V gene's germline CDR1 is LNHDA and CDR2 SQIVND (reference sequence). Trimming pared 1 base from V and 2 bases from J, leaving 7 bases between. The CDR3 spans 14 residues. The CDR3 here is CASSIGRATDTQYF. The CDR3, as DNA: TGTGCCAGTAGTATAGGGCGGGCCACAGATACGCAGTATTTT.

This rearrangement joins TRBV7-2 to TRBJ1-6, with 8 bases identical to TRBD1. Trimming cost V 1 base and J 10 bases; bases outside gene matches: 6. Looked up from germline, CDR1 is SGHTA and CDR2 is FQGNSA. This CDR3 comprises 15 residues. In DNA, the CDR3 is TGTGCCAGCAGCTTAGTTTTTACAGGGGGGTCACCCCTCCACTTT. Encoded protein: CASSLVFTGGSPLHF.

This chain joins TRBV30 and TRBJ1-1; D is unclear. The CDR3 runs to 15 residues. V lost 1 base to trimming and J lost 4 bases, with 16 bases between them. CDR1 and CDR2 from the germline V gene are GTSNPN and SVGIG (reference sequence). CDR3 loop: CAWSGRGRSSTEAFF. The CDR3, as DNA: TGTGCCTGGAGTGGGCGGGGTCGGTCGAGCACTGAAGCTTTCTTT.

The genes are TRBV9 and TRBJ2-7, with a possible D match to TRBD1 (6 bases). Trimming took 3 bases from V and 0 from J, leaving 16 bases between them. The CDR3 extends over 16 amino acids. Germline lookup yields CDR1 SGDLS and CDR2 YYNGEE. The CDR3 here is CASSANYRAPSYEQYF. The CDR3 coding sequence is TGTGCCAGCAGCGCAAACTACAGGGCTCCCTCCTACGAGCAGTACTTC.

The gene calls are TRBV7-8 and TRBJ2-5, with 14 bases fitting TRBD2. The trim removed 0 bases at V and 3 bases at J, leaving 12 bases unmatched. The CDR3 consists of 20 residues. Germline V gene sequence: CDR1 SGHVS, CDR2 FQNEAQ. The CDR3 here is CASSLAWTSGGPMLKETQYF. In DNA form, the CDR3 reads TGTGCCAGCAGCTTAGCGTGGACTAGCGGGGGGCCGATGCTAAAAGAGACCCAGTACTTC.

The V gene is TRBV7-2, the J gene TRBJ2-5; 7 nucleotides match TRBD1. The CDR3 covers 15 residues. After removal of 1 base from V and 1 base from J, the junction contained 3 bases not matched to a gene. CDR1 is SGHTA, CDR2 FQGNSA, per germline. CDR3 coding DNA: TGTGCCAGCAGCTTAGGAGGGGGCTTCCAAGAGACCCAGTACTTC. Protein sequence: CASSLGGGFQETQYF.

The CDR3 loop is CASSPHLQGAETQYF. CDR3 nucleotides: TGCGCCAGCAGCCCTCACTTACAGGGGGCTGAGACCCAGTACTTC. The chain has TRBV4-1 and TRBJ2-5; 9 nucleotides align to TRBD1. The germline CDR1 and CDR2 sequences are MGHRA and YSYEKL. Unmatched junction bases numbered 8, after V lost 4 bases and J lost 5 bases. CDR3 length equals 15 residues.

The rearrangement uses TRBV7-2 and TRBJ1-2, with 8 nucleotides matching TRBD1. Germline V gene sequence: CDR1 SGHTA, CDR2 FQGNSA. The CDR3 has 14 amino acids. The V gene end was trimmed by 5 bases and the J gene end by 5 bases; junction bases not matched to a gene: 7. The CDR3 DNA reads TGTGCCAGCAGCGCACAACAGGGGGTGTATGGCTACACCTTC. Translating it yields CASSAQQGVYGYTF. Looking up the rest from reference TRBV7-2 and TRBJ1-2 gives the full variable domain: GAGVSQSPSNKVTEKGKDVELRCDPISGHTALYWYRQSLGQGLEFLIYFQGNSAPDKSGLPSDRFSAERTGGSVSTLTIQRTQQEDSAVYLCASSAQQGVYGYTFGSGTRLTVV.

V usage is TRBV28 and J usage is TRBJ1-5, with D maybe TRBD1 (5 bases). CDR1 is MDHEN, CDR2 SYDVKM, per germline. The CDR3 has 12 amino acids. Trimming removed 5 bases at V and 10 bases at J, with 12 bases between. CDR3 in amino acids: CASSSGDRPQHF. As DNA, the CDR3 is TGTGCCAGCAGTAGCGGGGACCGTCCCCAGCATTTT. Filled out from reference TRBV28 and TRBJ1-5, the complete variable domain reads DVKVTQSSRYLVKRTGEKVFLECVQDMDHENMFWYRQDPGLGLRLIYFSYDVKMKEKGDIPEGYSVSREKKERFSLILESASTNQTSMYLCASSSGDRPQHFGDGTRLSIL.

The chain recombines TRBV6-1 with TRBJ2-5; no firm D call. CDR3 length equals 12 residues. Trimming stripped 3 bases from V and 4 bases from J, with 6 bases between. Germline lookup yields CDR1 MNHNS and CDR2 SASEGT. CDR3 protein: CASSDFVETQYF. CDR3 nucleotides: TGTGCCAGCAGTGACTTTGTAGAGACCCAGTACTTC.

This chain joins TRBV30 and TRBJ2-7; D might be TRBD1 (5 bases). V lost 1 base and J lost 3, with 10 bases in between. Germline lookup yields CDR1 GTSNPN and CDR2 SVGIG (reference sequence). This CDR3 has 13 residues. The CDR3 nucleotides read TGTGCCTGGAGTGCTCCAGGGAACTACGAGCAGTACTTC. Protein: CAWSAPGNYEQYF.

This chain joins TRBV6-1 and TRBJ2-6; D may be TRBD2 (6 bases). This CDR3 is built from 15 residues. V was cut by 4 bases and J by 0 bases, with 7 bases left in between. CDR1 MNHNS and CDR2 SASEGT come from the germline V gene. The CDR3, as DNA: TGTGCCAGCAGTGGGACTACCTCTGGGGCCAACGTCCTGACTTTC. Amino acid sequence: CASSGTTSGANVLTF.

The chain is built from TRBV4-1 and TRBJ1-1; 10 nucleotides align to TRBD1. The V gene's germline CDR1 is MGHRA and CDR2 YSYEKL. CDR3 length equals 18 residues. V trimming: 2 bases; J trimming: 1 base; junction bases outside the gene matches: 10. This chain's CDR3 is CASSQPRDRGIQNTEAFF. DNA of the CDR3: TGCGCCAGCAGCCAACCAAGGGACAGGGGCATTCAGAACACTGAAGCTTTCTTT.

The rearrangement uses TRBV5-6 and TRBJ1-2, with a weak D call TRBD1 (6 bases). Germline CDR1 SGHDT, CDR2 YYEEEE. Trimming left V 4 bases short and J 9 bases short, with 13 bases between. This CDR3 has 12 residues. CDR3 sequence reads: CASSLGQGSYTF. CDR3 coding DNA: TGTGCCAGCAGCCTCGGGCAGGGGAGCTACACCTTC.

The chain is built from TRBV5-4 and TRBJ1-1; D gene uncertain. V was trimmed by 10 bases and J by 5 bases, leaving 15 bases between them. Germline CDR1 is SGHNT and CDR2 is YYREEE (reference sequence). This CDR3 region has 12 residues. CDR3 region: CAGQERGTEAFF. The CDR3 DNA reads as TGTGCCGGTCAAGAGAGAGGGACTGAAGCTTTCTTT.

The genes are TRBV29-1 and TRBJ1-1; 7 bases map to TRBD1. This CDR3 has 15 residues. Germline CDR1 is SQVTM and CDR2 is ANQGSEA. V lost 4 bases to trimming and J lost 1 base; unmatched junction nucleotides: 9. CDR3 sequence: CSVAIYRGRNTEAFF. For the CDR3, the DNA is TGCAGCGTTGCTATCTACAGGGGACGGAACACTGAAGCTTTCTTT.